This T cell receptor beta chain appears in the sequencing data of a study of blood T cells in healthy people across ages. This clonotype has a handful of counts. Together with a sample-barcoded 5' primer, a J-beta primer mix was included in a second PCR lasting 7 to 11 cycles. TCRdb recomputed calls from the 5' RACE reads with MiXCR, one row per CDR3 protein. The sample holds about 510,000 distinct CDR3 sequences; around a quarter are singletons and the top ten take 3% to 4%. The data also belong to a second study, concerning T cells of mothers and their children.

The sample comprised blood. This sequence was found in a boy between 2 and 10 years old in good health.

The CDR3 sequence: CATSDSRQASTDTQYF. The DNA for the CDR3 is TGTGCCACCAGTGATTCCCGACAGGCGAGCACAGATACGCAGTATTTT. The V call is TRBV24-1, the J call TRBJ2-3; D is possibly TRBD1 (6 bases). The CDR3 spans 16 residues. Germline-derived CDR1 and CDR2 are KGHDR and SFDVKD. The V gene lost 2 bases and the J gene lost 0 bases, with 11 bases spanning the gap.